The 21 T cell receptor beta chains below come from one sample, sequenced in a study of cytomegalovirus exposure and HLA in healthy donors (dated 2017 in TCRdb). Library creation used the immunoSEQ multiplex PCR assay. A mixture of 60 forward primers for TCR Vbeta segments and 13 reverse primers for TCR Jbeta segments was used in the multiplex PCR. TCRdb's version of the immuneACCESS table is confined to in-frame rearrangements and falls short of the full clone set. An unresolved V gene accounts for under half of the shortfall where checked; the remainder is of unknown origin. This specimen's table enumerates about 64,000 clones. The ten largest clones capture about 3.6% of the sample. The sample consisted of PBMCs. These receptors all come from a woman aged 18-30 years in good health and CMV-seronegative.

V and J are TRBV30 and TRBJ2-7; TRBD2 agrees at 12 bases. The CDR3 is 15 residues long. Per the germline V gene, CDR1 is GTSNPN and CDR2 is SVGIG (reference sequence). V lost 8 bases, J lost 6 bases, and 14 bases stayed unmatched. The CDR3 DNA follows: TGTGCCGGGACCAGACTAGCGGGAGTACGCGGCGAGCAGTACTTC. It yields the protein CAGTRLAGVRGEQYF.

V gene TRBV6-5 combines with J gene TRBJ1-2, with a tentative D call TRBD1 (5 bases). Trimming stripped 4 bases from V and 0 bases from J, with 12 bases between. The CDR3 covers 15 residues. Germline V lookup: CDR1 MNHEY, CDR2 SVGAGI. The CDR3 DNA reads TGTGCCAGCAGTTTTGAGGAAGGGGCTAACTATGGCTACACCTTC. Translated: CASSFEEGANYGYTF.

This chain connects TRBV4-1 to TRBJ1-5; 7 bases are shared with TRBD1. Germline CDR1 and CDR2: MGHRA and YSYEKL. With 1 base clipped from V and 4 bases from J, the junction kept 4 bases outside the gene matches. The CDR3 is made up of 15 amino acids. CDR3 nucleotides: TGCGCCAGCAGCCAAGGACAGGGCCGGAATCAGCCCCAGCATTTT. It codes for CASSQGQGRNQPQHF.

The chain couples TRBV10-2 to TRBJ2-7; 8 nucleotides match TRBD2. The CDR3 consists of 15 residues. Germline V gene sequence: CDR1 WSHSY, CDR2 SAAADI. V was pared by 0 bases and J by 5 bases, with 6 bases of the junction left unmatched. Here the CDR3 reads CASSESPGGLNEQYF. For the CDR3, the DNA is TGCGCCAGCAGTGAGTCGCCGGGAGGGCTAAACGAGCAGTACTTC.

The chain has TRBV25-1 and TRBJ2-3, with 9 nucleotides matching TRBD2. Germline-derived CDR1 and CDR2 are MGHDK and SYGVNS. The CDR3 extends over 17 amino acids. V was pared by 3 bases and J by 1 base, with 8 bases of the junction left unmatched. This CDR3 reads CASSENSGSPRTDTQYF. In nucleotides, the CDR3 is TGTGCCAGCAGTGAGAATAGCGGGAGTCCACGCACAGATACGCAGTATTTT.

The J gene is TRBJ2-5, the V gene TRBV20-1; D gene unclear. The V end lost 3 bases, the J end lost 4 bases, and 6 bases lay between the germline ends. Germline CDR1 reads DFQATT; CDR2 reads SNEGSKA (reference sequence). CDR3 length: 11 residues. CDR3 residues: CSASLPETQYF. Here the CDR3 DNA reads TGCAGTGCTAGTCTCCCAGAGACCCAGTACTTC.

The chain uses TRBV6-4 and TRBJ1-5; TRBD1 matches 7 bases. The V gene's germline CDR1 is MRHNA and CDR2 SNTAGT. The CDR3 is 16 amino acids. V lost 10 bases to trimming and J lost 0 bases; unmatched junction nucleotides: 12. CDR3 sequence: CAKPGQTIDSNQPQHF. CDR3 DNA sequence: TGTGCCAAACCGGGACAGACCATTGATAGCAATCAGCCCCAGCATTTT.

As concerns this clone: Sequence at one end of the junction differs from germline and may be a read error. The rearrangement joins TRBV7-9 to TRBJ2-1; TRBD2 aligns across 7 bases. The CDR3 spans 15 residues. The germline V gene has CDR1 SEHNR and CDR2 FQNEAQ (reference sequence). The CDR3 nucleotides read TGTGCCAGCAGCCCAAGCGGGGCCTCCGACAATGAGCAGTTCTTC. This gives the protein CASSPSGASDNEQFF.

The genes are TRBV2 and TRBJ2-1; D is possibly TRBD2 (6 bases). CDR3 length: 17 residues. Germline V gene lookup returns CDR1 SNHLY and CDR2 FYNNEI. Deletions cut 10 bases from V and 4 bases from J, with 26 bases between. DNA of the CDR3: TGTGCCACCAATCCCGGTCTCGGGGGAGCGGTTTACAATGAGCAGTTCTTC. It codes for CATNPGLGGAVYNEQFF.

J is TRBJ2-6 and V is TRBV5-1, with 13 bases fitting TRBD2. In germline, CDR1 is SGHRS, CDR2 YFSETQ. V was clipped by 4 bases and J by 0 bases; unmatched bases: 10. CDR3 length equals 20 residues. The CDR3 DNA is TGCGCCAGCAGCCGGGAGGGACTAGCGGGGCTCAGCTCTGGGGCCAACGTCCTGACTTTC. This codes for CASSREGLAGLSSGANVLTF.

The chain carries TRBV5-1 and TRBJ1-1, with a possible D match to TRBD1 (6 bases). Deletions cut 4 bases from V and 8 bases from J, with 15 bases between. The CDR3 is 13 residues long. Per germline, CDR1 SGHRS and CDR2 YFSETQ. The CDR3 loop reads CASSRGGTGEAFF. The CDR3 bases are TGCGCCAGCAGCAGAGGGGGAACGGGAGAAGCTTTCTTT.

The gene calls are TRBV6-5 and TRBJ1-2; a possible D gene is TRBD1 (6 bases). The CDR3 has 15 amino acids. The V gene lost 6 bases and the J gene lost 4 bases, with 18 bases spanning the gap. The V gene's germline CDR1 is MNHEY and CDR2 SVGAGI. The CDR3 is CASRGETGQSYGYTF. CDR3 nucleotide sequence: TGTGCCAGCAGGGGAGAGACAGGACAAAGCTATGGCTACACCTTC.

This chain links TRBV10-3 with TRBJ2-7; D unclear. Trimming shortened V by 9 bases and J by 2 bases, and 14 bases separated the two germline ends. CDR3 length: 13 amino acids. Germline assignment: CDR1 ENHRY and CDR2 SYGVKD. The CDR3: CAIGRDATYEQYF. The CDR3 DNA reads as TGTGCCATTGGGCGAGACGCCACCTACGAGCAGTACTTC.

The chain uses TRBV6-6 and TRBJ2-3; TRBD1 matches at 7 bases. J lost 4 bases, V lost 7 bases, and 2 bases had no gene match. Germline CDR1 reads MNHNY; CDR2 reads SVGAGI (reference sequence). The CDR3 totals 12 residues. CDR3 loop: CASNRGADTQYF. The CDR3 nucleotides are TGTGCCAGCAACAGGGGCGCAGATACGCAGTATTTT.

V gene TRBV29-1 combines with J gene TRBJ2-1; D might be TRBD2 (5 bases). Germline CDR1 SQVTM, CDR2 ANQGSEA. The CDR3 consists of 14 residues. Between the trimmed V and J ends, which lost 7 bases and 6 bases, there was a span of 19 bases. The CDR3 nucleotides read TGCAGCGCCCCCCCTGCGGATCGGGGCAATGAGCAGTTCTTC. Translating it yields CSAPPADRGNEQFF.

The J gene is TRBJ1-1, the V gene TRBV6-5, with D hard to call. Trimming removed 0 bases at V and 1 base at J, with 9 bases between. This CDR3 spans 15 amino acids. Germline V gene lookup returns CDR1 MNHEY and CDR2 SVGAGI. The CDR3 region is CASSYSSSGNTEAFF. CDR3 nucleotide sequence: TGTGCCAGCAGTTACTCATCTTCCGGGAACACTGAAGCTTTCTTT.

This chain joins TRBV30 and TRBJ1-4; D gene uncertain. Germline V gene sequence: CDR1 GTSNPN, CDR2 SVGIG (reference sequence). V lost 1 base, J lost 6 bases, and 9 bases lay in between. The CDR3 has 13 amino acids. The chain's CDR3 is CAWSGAGHEKLFF. CDR3 DNA: TGTGCCTGGAGTGGTGCAGGCCATGAAAAACTGTTTTTT.

This chain connects TRBV18 to TRBJ2-7; TRBD1 might be the D (5 bases). The CDR3 length is 16 residues. In germline, CDR1 is KGHSH, CDR2 LQKENI. With 3 bases removed from V and 1 base from J, the gap between germline ends came to 16 bases. CDR3 sequence reads: CASSPQGDFISYEQYF. The CDR3 DNA sequence: TGTGCCAGCTCACCCCAGGGCGACTTCATTTCCTACGAGCAGTACTTC.

J is TRBJ1-2 and V is TRBV6-5, with D maybe TRBD1 (5 bases). V was pared by 7 bases and J by 2 bases, with 14 bases between. The germline V gene encodes CDR1 MNHEY and CDR2 SVGAGI. This CDR3 region has 14 residues. Written as DNA, the CDR3 is TGTGCCAGCAATCAGGGTATGAGAAACTATGGCTACACCTTC. As protein: CASNQGMRNYGYTF.

CDR3 DNA: TGTGCCAGCAGTGAAGAGACAGGAGAGTATGCGAACACTGAAGCTTTCTTT. Translating gives CASSEETGEYANTEAFF. The chain recombines TRBV6-1 with TRBJ1-1; the D gene is possibly TRBD1 (6 bases). Trimming pared 1 base from V and 1 base from J, leaving 16 bases between. The germline CDR1 and CDR2 sequences are MNHNS and SASEGT. CDR3 length: 17 residues.

J is TRBJ1-5 and V is TRBV18; 7 positions match TRBD1. This CDR3 region has 13 residues. Germline V lookup: CDR1 KGHSH, CDR2 LQKENI. The trim removed 3 bases at V and 8 bases at J, leaving 4 bases unmatched. CDR3 sequence: CASSPSGGEPQHF. The CDR3 DNA sequence: TGTGCCAGCTCACCGTCAGGGGGTGAGCCCCAGCATTTT.